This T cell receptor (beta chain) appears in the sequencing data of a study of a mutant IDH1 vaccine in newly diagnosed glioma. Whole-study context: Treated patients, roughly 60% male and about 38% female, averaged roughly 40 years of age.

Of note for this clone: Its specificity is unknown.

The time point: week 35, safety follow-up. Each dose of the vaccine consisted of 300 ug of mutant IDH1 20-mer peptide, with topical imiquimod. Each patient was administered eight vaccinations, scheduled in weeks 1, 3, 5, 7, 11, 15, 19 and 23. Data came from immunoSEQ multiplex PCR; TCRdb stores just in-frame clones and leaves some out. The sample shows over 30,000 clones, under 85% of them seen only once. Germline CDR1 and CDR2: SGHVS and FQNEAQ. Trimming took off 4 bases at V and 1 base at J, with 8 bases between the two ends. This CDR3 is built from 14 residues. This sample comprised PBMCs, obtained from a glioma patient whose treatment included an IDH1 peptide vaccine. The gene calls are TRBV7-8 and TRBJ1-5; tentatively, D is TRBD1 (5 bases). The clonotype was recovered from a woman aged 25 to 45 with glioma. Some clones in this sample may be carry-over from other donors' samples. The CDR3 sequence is CASSWDGSNQPQHF. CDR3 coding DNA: TGTGCCAGCAGCTGGGACGGAAGCAATCAGCCCCAGCATTTT.